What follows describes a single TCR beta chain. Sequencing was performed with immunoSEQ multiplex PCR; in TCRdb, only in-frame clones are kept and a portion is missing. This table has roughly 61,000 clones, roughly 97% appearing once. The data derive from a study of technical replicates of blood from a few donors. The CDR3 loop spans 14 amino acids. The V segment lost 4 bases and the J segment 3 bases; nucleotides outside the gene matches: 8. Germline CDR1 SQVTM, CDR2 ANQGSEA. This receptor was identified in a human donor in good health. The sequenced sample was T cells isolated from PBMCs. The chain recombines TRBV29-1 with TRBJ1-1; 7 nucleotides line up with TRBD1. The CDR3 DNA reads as TGCAGCGTTGGAAGGGGGCTCAGTTACACTGAAGCTTTCTTT. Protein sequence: CSVGRGLSYTEAFF.